This is a list of T cell receptor beta chains from one sample in a study of cytomegalovirus exposure and HLA in healthy donors. Clones were sequenced by immunoSEQ multiplex PCR, and TCRdb holds only the in-frame ones, with some missing. This sample has fewer than 200,000 clones; about 86% occur once, and the top ten carry over 2%. The sequencing input was PBMCs. All receptors derive from a woman aged 25 to 39 in good health and CMV-seronegative. Each CDR3 is given with its conserved first and last residue. The D gene is left open where the match is weak. Part of the rows lack a size; the others show once, few, many or a class for expanded clones.

size,V,D,J,DNA,CDR3
-,TRBV28,TRBD1,TRBJ1-2,TGTGCCAGCAGTTCCCCCGCCTCCCAGGGGGCACGGGGCTATGGCTACACCTTC,CASSSPASQGARGYGYTF
-,TRBV27,TRBD2,TRBJ2-1,TGTGCCAGCAGTTTCTCAGCGGGAGGATCCTACAATGAGCAGTTCTTC,CASSFSAGGSYNEQFF
-,TRBV4-1,-,TRBJ2-2,TGCGTCAGCAGCCAGGGCAACACCGGGGAGCTGTTTTTT,CVSSQGNTGELFF
-,TRBV29-1,-,TRBJ1-4,TGCAGCGGGTCCGGCGGTATCGGAAAACTGTTTTTT,CSGSGGIGKLFF
few,TRBV7-9,TRBD1,TRBJ2-5,TGTTCCAGCAGCCTCTGGACAGGGGCCCGGGAGACCCAGTACTTC,CSSSLWTGARETQYF
-,TRBV4-2,-,TRBJ2-7,TGTGCCAGCAGCCAGGTAGCGCAACAAGCCTACGAGCAGTACTTC,CASSQVAQQAYEQYF
-,TRBV5-5,TRBD1,TRBJ2-7,TGTGCCAGCAGGGGAACAGGGGGTCTGCGGATCTACGAGCAGTACTTC,CASRGTGGLRIYEQYF
few,TRBV6-5,-,TRBJ2-1,TGTGCCAGCAGTTACTGGGGAGCAGATTACAATGAGCAGTTCTTC,CASSYWGADYNEQFF
-,TRBV5-8,-,TRBJ1-4,TGTGCCAGCAGCTACCTAGACTTCGTACTGTTTTTT,CASSYLDFVLFF
-,TRBV2,-,TRBJ1-2,TGTGCCAGCAGTGTTAAGAGATTGGCGGATGGCTACACCTTC,CASSVKRLADGYTF
-,TRBV5-1,TRBD1,TRBJ2-5,TGCGCCAGCAATCCGGGACAGGGCCTAGAGACCCAGTACTTC,CASNPGQGLETQYF
-,TRBV30,TRBD2,TRBJ2-5,TGTGCCTGGAGTGTCGGAGCGGGAGACGAAGAGACCCAGTACTTC,CAWSVGAGDEETQYF
-,TRBV6-1,-,TRBJ1-5,TGTGCCAGCAGTGAATTTCGAGGTCATCGCAATCAGCCCCAGCATTTT,CASSEFRGHRNQPQHF
few,TRBV4-3,TRBD1,TRBJ2-1,TGCGCCAGCAGCCCCGGGACAGGGTACGGGAATGAGCAGTTCTTC,CASSPGTGYGNEQFF
-,TRBV9,TRBD1,TRBJ2-3,TGTGCCAGCAGCGACAGGGGCAGCAGCACAGATACGCAGTATTTT,CASSDRGSSTDTQYF
-,TRBV5-6,-,TRBJ2-1,TGTGCCAGCAGCTTGGCCGGTCCAAACCCGAGCTCCTACAATGAGCAGTTCTTC,CASSLAGPNPSSYNEQFF
-,TRBV7-8,TRBD1,TRBJ1-3,TGTGCCAGCAGCGCAGACTCGACAGGGTACTCTGGAAACACCATATATTTT,CASSADSTGYSGNTIYF
-,TRBV9,TRBD2,TRBJ2-2,TGTGCCAGCAGCCCATCGACTAGCGGGAACACCGGGGAGCTGTTTTTT,CASSPSTSGNTGELFF
-,TRBV9,TRBD2,TRBJ2-5,TGTGCCAGCAGCGTCTGGGGGGGGCAAGAGACCCAGTACTTC,CASSVWGGQETQYF
-,TRBV11-2,-,TRBJ1-4,TGTGCCAGCAGCCGACCCACAGGGCGCGATTCTAATGAAAAACTGTTTTTT,CASSRPTGRDSNEKLFF
-,TRBV2,TRBD1,TRBJ1-1,TGTGCCAGCAGGGAAGACAGGGGGCTTGGCGACACTGAAGCTTTCTTT,CASREDRGLGDTEAFF
few,TRBV2,-,TRBJ2-5,TGTGCCACCGGAAGCCGGGGGATGGAGACCCAGTACTTC,CATGSRGMETQYF
-,TRBV25-1,TRBD1,TRBJ2-7,TGTGCCAGCAGTTGGACAGGGAACGAGCAGTACTTC,CASSWTGNEQYF
-,TRBV11-2,TRBD1,TRBJ1-1,TGTGCCAGCAGCGTAGACAGGGATACTGAAGCTTTCTTT,CASSVDRDTEAFF
-,TRBV7-2,TRBD2,TRBJ2-3,TGTGCCAGCAGCTTGACTAGCGGGAGGCCAGATACGCAGTATTTT,CASSLTSGRPDTQYF
-,TRBV21-1,-,TRBJ1-6,TGTGCCAGCAGCAAAGAGTCCCCCCACTCACTCCAGGGGATAACGTATAATTCACCCCTCCACTTT,CASSKESPHSLQGITYNSPLHF
-,TRBV9,TRBD2,TRBJ2-7,TGTGCCAGCAGCAATCAGCGGGGCAGTGGAGAGCAGTACTTC,CASSNQRGSGEQYF
-,TRBV6-5,TRBD2,TRBJ2-1,TGTGCCAGCAGAAGGACTAGCGGAGTCTACAATGAGCAGTTCTTC,CASRRTSGVYNEQFF
once,TRBV6-5,TRBD1,TRBJ2-3,TGTGCCAGCAGATCGCCAGGGGGTGCAGATACGCAGTATTTT,CASRSPGGADTQYF
-,TRBV27,-,TRBJ2-1,TGTGCCAGCAGTGAGGAGGGAATCTATGAGCAGTTCTTC,CASSEEGIYEQFF
-,TRBV28,TRBD1,TRBJ1-1,TGTGCCAGCAGTCCACTGGACAGGGCGAACACTGAAGCTTTCTTT,CASSPLDRANTEAFF
-,TRBV28,-,TRBJ1-2,TGTGCCAGCAGCAGGTTCAGGGGACCCTATGGCTACACCTTC,CASSRFRGPYGYTF
-,TRBV6-6,-,TRBJ1-2,TGTGCCAGCACGTCAGACTATGGCTACACCTTC,CASTSDYGYTF
few,TRBV5-6,TRBD1,TRBJ1-4,TGTGCCAGCAGCTTAGGACAGGGGGCTATGTATAATAATGAAAAACTGTTTTTT,CASSLGQGAMYNNEKLFF
-,TRBV7-9,TRBD1,TRBJ1-2,TGTGCCAGCAGCCCCGATACAGGGGGGGACAGGGTCTATGGCTACACCTTC,CASSPDTGGDRVYGYTF
-,TRBV6-5,-,TRBJ2-7,TGTGCCAGCAGTTACTCGAGCGGGCGCCCCGACTACGAGCAGTACTTC,CASSYSSGRPDYEQYF
few,TRBV10-3,TRBD2,TRBJ2-5,TGTGCCATCAGCGGACTAGGAGAGACCCAGTACTTC,CAISGLGETQYF
-,TRBV7-8,-,TRBJ2-7,TGTGCCAGCAGCTTAGCTAGCTACGTCTACGAGCAGTACTTC,CASSLASYVYEQYF
-,TRBV7-2,TRBD2,TRBJ2-5,TGTGCCAGCAGCTGGCGGGGGGCACAAGAGACCCAGTACTTC,CASSWRGAQETQYF
-,TRBV9,TRBD1,TRBJ1-2,TGTGCCAGCAGCGTACAGGGGGCTTTGGGAAATGGCTACACCTTC,CASSVQGALGNGYTF
-,TRBV7-2,TRBD2,TRBJ2-7,TGTGCCAGCAGCTTACGGACTAGTAGGTACGAGCAGTACTTC,CASSLRTSRYEQYF
-,TRBV19,-,TRBJ1-2,TGTGCCAGCAGTACTAAGGCGGTCTCTGGCTACACCTTC,CASSTKAVSGYTF
-,TRBV27,-,TRBJ1-3,TGTGCCAGCAGTTCCCAGGGCCAGAAAAACACCATATATTTT,CASSSQGQKNTIYF
-,TRBV9,-,TRBJ2-7,TGTGCCAGCAGCGTAGCTTCGGACTCCCCAGAGCAGTACTTC,CASSVASDSPEQYF
-,TRBV27,TRBD2,TRBJ2-5,TGTGCCAGCAGGGTTGCGGGGGGGCCCCAAGAGACCCAGTACTTC,CASRVAGGPQETQYF
-,TRBV6-1,-,TRBJ2-7,TGTGCCACACGACAGGCCCCGATAAATTACGAGCAGTACTTC,CATRQAPINYEQYF